This TCR beta chain is from a study of shared clonotypes between healthy human individuals. In the authors' methods: Filtering of immunoSEQ junctional sequences could not match full-length read filtering. Profiled with immunoSEQ multiplex PCR; TCRdb holds only in-frame clones, not every one. V and J calls and clone size are those listed in that table; D and trimming were worked out from the DNA. The sample includes about 1.1 million clones, approximately 75% of them seen just once. Concerning this clone itself: Its antigen is not identified.

Study-level points and caveats: Only blood samples were collected, and tissue repertoires likely differ.

In germline, CDR1 is MDHEN, CDR2 SYDVKM. V shed 3 bases and J shed 3 bases, with 5 bases lying between them. The CDR3 sequence is 12 residues long. Donors, without exception, were Caucasian adults residing in Nashville, Tennessee. CD4+ cell separation produced CD45RA+ naive and CD45RA-negative memory subsets. The sequenced sample was memory CD4+ T cells from PBMCs. Subset of the sample: CD45RA-negative fraction. The V gene is TRBV28, the J gene TRBJ1-1; no clear D gene. This sequence originates from a man younger than 30 in good health. Some clones in this sample may be carry-over from other donors' samples. The CDR3 protein is CASSLFHTEAFF. CDR3 bases: TGTGCCAGCAGTTTGTTTCACACTGAAGCTTTCTTT.